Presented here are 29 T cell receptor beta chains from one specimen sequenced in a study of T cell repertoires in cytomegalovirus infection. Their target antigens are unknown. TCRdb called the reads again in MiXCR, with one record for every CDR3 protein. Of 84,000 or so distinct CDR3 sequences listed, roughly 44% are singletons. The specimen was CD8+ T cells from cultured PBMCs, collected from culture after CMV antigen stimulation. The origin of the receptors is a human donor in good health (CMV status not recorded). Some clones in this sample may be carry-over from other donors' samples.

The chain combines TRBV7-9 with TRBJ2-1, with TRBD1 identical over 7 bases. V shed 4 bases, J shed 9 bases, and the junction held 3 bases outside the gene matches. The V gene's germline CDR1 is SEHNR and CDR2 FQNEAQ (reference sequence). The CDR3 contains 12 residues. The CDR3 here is CASSSTGIEQFF. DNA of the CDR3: TGTGCCAGCAGCTCGACAGGGATTGAGCAGTTCTTC.

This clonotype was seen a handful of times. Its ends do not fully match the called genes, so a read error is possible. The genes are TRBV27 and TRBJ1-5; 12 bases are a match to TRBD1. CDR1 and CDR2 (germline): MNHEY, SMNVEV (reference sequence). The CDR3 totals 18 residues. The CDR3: CASSLSPSGTGGGQPQHF. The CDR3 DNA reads TGTGCCAGCAGCTTATCACCTTCCGGGACAGGGGGCGGTCAGCCCCAGCATTTT.

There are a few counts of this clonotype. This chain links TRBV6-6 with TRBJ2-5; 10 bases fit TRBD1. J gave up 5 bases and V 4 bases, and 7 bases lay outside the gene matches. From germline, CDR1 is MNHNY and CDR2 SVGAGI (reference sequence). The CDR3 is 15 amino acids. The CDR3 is CASSSPGQGMETQYF. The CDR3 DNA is TGTGCCAGCAGTTCCCCGGGACAGGGGATGGAGACCCAGTACTTC.

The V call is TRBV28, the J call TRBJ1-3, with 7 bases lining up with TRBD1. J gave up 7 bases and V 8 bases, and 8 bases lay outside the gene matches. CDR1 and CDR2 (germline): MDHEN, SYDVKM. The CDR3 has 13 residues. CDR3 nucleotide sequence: TGTGCCAGCGTCAGAAGGGGGCCTAACACCATATATTTT. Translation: CASVRRGPNTIYF.

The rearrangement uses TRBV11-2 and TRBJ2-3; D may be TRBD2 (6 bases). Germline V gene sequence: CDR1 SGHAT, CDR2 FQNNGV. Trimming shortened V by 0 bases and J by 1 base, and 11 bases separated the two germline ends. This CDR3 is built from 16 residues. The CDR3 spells CASSLEWGGRTDTQYF. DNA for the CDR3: TGTGCCAGCAGCTTAGAATGGGGAGGTCGCACAGATACGCAGTATTTT.

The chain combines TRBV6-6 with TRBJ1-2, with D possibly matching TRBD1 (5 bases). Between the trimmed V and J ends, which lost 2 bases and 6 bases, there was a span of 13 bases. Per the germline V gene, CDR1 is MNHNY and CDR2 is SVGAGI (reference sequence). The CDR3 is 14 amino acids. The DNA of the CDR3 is TGTGCCAGCAGTTACCCTCCAGGGCTGGATGGCTACACCTTC. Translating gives CASSYPPGLDGYTF.

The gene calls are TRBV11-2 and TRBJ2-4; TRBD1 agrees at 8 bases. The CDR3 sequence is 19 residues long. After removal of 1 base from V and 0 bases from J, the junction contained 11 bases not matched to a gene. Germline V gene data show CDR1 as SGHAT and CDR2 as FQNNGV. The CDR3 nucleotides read TGTGCCAGCAGCTTAGTCGGACAGGGAAGAGGTGTAGCCAAAAACATTCAGTACTTC. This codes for CASSLVGQGRGVAKNIQYF.

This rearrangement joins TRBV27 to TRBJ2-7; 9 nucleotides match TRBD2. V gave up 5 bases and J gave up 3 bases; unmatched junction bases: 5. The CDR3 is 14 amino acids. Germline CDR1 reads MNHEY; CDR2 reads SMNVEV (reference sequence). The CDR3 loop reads CASSMSAGGYEQYF. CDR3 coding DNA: TGTGCCAGCAGTATGTCAGCGGGAGGCTACGAGCAGTACTTC.

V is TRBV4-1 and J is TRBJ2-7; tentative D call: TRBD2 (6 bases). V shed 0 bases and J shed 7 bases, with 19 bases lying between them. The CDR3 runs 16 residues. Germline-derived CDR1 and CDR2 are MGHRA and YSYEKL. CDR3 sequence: CASSQDGTYSYNEQYF. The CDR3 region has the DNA TGCGCCAGCAGCCAAGACGGGACTTATTCATACAATGAGCAGTACTTC.

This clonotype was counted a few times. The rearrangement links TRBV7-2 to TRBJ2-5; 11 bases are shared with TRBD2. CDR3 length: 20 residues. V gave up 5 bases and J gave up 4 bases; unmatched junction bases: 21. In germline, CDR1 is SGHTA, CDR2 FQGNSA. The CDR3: CASSPPTSGSIRMILETQYF. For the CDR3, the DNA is TGTGCCAGCAGCCCCCCAACTAGCGGGAGTATCCGTATGATCCTAGAGACCCAGTACTTC.

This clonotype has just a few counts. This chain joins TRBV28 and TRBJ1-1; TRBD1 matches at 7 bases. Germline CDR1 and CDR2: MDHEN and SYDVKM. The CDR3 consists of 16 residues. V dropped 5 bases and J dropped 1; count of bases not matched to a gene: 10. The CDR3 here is CASSPPDRAPNTEAFF. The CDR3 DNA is TGTGCCAGCAGTCCACCAGACAGGGCGCCGAACACTGAAGCTTTCTTT.

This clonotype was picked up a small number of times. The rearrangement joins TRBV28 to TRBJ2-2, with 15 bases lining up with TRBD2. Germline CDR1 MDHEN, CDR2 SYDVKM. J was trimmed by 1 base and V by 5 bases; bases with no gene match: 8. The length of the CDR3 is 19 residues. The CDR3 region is CASSHPGLAGGMNTGELFF. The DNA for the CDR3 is TGTGCCAGCAGTCATCCTGGACTAGCGGGAGGGATGAACACCGGGGAGCTGTTTTTT.

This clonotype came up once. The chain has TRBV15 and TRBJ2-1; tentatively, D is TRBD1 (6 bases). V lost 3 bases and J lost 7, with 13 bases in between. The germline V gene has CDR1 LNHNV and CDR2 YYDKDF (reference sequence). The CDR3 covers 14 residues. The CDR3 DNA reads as TGTGCCACCAGCAGGGATCTCGGACAGAATGAGCAGTTCTTC. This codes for CATSRDLGQNEQFF.

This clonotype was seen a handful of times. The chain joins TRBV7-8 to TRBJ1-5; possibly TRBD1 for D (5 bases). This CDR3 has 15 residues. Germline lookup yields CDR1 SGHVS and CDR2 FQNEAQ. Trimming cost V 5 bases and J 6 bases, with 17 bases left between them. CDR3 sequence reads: CASSEWAGTGQPQHF. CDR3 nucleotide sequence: TGTGCCAGCAGCGAATGGGCCGGGACGGGTCAGCCCCAGCATTTT.

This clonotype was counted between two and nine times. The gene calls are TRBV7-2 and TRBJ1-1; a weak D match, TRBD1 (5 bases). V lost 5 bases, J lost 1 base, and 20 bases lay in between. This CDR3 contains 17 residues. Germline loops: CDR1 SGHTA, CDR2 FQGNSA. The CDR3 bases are TGTGCCAGCAGCCCCCACTGGGGGGAGGGACGGAACACTGAAGCTTTCTTT. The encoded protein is CASSPHWGEGRNTEAFF.

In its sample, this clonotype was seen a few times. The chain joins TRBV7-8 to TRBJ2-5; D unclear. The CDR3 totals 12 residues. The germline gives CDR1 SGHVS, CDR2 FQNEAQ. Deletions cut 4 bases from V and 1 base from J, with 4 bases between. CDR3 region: CASSSVQETQYF. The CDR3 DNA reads TGTGCCAGCAGCTCCGTCCAAGAGACCCAGTACTTC.

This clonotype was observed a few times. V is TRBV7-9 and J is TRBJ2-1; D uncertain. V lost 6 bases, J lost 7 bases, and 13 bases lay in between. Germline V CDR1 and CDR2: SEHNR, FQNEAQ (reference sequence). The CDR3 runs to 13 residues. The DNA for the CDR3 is TGTGCCAGCAGGCTCTTGAGGAGAAATGAGCAGTTCTTC. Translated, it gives CASRLLRRNEQFF.

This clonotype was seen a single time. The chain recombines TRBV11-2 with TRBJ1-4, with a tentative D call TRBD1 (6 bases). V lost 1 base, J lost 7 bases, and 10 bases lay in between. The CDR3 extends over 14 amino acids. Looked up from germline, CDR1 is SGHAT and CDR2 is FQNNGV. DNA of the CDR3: TGTGCCAGCAGCTTAGGGGGGGCAGGTGAAAAACTGTTTTTT. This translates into CASSLGGAGEKLFF. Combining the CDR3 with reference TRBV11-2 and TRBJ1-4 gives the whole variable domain EAGVAQSPRYKIIEKRQSVAFWCNPISGHATLYWYQQILGQGPKLLIQFQNNGVVDDSQLPKDRFSAERLKGVDSTLKIQPAKLEDSAVYLCASSLGGAGEKLFFGSGTQLSVL.

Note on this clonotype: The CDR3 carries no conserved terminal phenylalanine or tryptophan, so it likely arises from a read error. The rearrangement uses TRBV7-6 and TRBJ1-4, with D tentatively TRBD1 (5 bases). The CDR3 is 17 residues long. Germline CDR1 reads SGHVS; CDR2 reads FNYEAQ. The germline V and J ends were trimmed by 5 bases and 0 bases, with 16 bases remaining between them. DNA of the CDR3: TGTGCCAGCAGCCTCCGGACGCCGGGGGCAACTAATGAAAAACTGTTTTTG. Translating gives CASSLRTPGATNEKLFL.

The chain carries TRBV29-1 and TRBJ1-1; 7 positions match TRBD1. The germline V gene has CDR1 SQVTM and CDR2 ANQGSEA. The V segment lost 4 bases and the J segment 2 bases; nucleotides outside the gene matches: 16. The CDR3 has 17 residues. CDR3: CSVGRVGLRGKNTEAFF. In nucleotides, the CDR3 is TGCAGCGTTGGCAGGGTGGGACTCAGGGGGAAAAACACTGAAGCTTTCTTT.

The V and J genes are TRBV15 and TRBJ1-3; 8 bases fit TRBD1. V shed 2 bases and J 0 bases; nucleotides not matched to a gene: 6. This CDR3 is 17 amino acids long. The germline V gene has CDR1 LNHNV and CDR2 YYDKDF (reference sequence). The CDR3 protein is CATSRSGTGVSGNTIYF. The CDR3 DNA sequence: TGTGCCACCAGCAGATCCGGGACAGGAGTCTCTGGAAACACCATATATTTT.

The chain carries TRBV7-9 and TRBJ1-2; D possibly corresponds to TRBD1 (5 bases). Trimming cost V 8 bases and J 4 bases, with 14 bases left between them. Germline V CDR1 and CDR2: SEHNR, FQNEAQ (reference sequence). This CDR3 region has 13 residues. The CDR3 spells CASYEAGPYGYTF. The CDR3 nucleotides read TGTGCCAGCTACGAGGCGGGACCCTATGGCTACACCTTC.

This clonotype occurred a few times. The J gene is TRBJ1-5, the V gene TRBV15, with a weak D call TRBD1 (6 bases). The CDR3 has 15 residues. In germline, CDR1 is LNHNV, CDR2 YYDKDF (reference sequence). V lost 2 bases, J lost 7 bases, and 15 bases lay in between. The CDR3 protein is CATSRNSRGTQPQHF. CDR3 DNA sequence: TGTGCCACCAGCAGAAACTCACGGGGGACACAGCCCCAGCATTTT. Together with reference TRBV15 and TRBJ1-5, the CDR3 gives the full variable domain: DAMVIQNPRYQVTQFGKPVTLSCSQTLNHNVMYWYQQKSSQAPKLLFHYYDKDFNNEADTPDNFQSRRPNTSFCFLDIRSPGLGDTAMYLCATSRNSRGTQPQHFGDGTRLSIL.

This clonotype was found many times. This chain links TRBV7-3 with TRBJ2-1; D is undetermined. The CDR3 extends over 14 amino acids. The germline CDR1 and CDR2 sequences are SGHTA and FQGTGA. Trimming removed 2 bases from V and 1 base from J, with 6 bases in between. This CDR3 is CASSLGGSYNEQFF. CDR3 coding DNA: TGTGCCAGCAGCTTAGGCGGTTCCTACAATGAGCAGTTCTTC.

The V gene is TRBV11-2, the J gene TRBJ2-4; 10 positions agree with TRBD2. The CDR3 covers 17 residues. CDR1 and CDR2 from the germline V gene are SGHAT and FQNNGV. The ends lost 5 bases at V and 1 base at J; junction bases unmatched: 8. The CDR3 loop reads CASSPFGTSAAKNIQYF. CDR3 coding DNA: TGTGCCAGCAGCCCGTTCGGGACTAGCGCGGCCAAAAACATTCAGTACTTC.

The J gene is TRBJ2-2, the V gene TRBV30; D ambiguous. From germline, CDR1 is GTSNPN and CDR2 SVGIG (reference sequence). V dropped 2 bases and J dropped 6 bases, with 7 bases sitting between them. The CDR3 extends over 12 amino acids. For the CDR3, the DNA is TGTGCCTGGAGTCTTGCCGCCGGGGAGCTGTTTTTT. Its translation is CAWSLAAGELFF.

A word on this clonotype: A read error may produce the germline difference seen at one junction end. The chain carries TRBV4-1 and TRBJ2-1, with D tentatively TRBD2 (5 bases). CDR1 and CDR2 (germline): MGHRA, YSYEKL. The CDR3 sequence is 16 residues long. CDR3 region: CASSQDGEGVKNEQFF. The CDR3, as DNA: TGTGCCAGCAGCCAAGATGGTGAGGGAGTAAAGAATGAGCAGTTCTTC.

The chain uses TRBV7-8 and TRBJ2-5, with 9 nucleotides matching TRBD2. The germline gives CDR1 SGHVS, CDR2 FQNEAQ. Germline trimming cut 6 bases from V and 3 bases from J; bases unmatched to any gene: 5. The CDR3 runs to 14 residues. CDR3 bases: TGTGCCAGCAGTTATATAGCGGGGGAAGAGACCCAGTACTTC. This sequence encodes CASSYIAGEETQYF. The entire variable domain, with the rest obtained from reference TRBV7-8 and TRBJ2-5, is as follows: GAGVSQSPRYKVAKRGQDVALRCDPISGHVSLFWYQQALGQGPEFLTYFQNEAQLDKSGLPSDRFFAERPEGSVSTLKIQRTQQEDSAVYLCASSYIAGEETQYFGPGTRLLVL.

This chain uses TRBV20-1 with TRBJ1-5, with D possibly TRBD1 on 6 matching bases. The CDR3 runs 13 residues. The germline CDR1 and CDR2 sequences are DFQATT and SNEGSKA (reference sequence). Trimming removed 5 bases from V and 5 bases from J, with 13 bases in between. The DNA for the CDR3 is TGCAGTGCTCCGAACAGGGAGGATCAGCCCCAGCATTTT. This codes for CSAPNREDQPQHF.